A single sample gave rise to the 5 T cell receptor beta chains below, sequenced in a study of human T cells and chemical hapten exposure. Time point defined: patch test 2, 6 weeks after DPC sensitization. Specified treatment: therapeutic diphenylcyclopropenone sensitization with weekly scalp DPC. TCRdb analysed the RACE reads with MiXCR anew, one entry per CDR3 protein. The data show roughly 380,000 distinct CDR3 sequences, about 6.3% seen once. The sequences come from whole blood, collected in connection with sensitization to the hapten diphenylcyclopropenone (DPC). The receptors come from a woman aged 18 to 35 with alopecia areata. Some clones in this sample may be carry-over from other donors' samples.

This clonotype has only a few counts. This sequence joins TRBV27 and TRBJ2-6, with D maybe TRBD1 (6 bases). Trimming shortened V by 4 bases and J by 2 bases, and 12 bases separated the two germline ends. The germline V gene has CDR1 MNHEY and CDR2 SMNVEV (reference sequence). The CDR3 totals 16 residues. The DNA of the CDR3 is TGTGCCAGCAGTTCCTCAGGGGTTCCTGGGGCCAACGTCCTGACTTTC. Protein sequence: CASSSSGVPGANVLTF. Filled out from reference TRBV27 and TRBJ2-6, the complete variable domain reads EAQVTQNPRYLITVTGKKLTVTCSQNMNHEYMSWYRQDPGLGLRQIYYSMNVEVTDKGDVPEGYKVSRKEKRNFPLILESPSPNQTSLYFCASSSSGVPGANVLTFGAGSRLTVL.

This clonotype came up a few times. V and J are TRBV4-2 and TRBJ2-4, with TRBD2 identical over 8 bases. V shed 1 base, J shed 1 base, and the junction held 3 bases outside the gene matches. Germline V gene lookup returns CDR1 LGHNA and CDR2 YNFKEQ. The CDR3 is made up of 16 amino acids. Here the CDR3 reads CASSQAGGPAKNIQYF. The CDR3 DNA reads TGTGCCAGCAGCCAAGCGGGGGGGCCCGCCAAAAACATTCAGTACTTC.

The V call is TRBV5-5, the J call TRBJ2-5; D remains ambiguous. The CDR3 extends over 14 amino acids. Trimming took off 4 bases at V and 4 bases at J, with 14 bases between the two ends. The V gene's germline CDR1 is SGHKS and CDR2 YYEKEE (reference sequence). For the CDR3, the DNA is TGTGCCAGCAGCCCCCGGGCCGCCAGAGAGACCCAGTACTTC. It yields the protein CASSPRAARETQYF.

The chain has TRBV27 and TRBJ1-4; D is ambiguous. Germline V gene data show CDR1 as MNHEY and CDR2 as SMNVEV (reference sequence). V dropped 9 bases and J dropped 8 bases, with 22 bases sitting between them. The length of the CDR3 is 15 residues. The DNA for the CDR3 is TGTGCCAGTCTCAAGAGAACAGAATGGAAGGAAAAACTGTTTTTT. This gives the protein CASLKRTEWKEKLFF.

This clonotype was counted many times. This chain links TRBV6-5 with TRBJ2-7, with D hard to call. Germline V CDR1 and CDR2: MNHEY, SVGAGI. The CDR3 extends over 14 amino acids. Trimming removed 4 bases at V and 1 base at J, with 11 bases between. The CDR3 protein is CASSLRTVSYEQYF. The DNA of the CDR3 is TGTGCCAGCAGTTTAAGGACGGTTTCCTACGAGCAGTACTTC.